The subject of this entry is one TCR beta chain. These data come from a study of T cells in tumors after PD-1 blockade. Study summary: A subset received ongoing vismodegib 150 mg daily alongside anti-PD-1 therapy.

Only in-frame clones appear in the TCRdb table, and some are missing; sequencing was by immunoSEQ multiplex PCR. The data hold 35,000 or so clones, with around 80% observed a single time. The V end lost 0 bases, the J end lost 13 bases, and 13 bases lay between the germline ends. This CDR3 has 13 residues. Sequencing used PBMCs, obtained before anti-PD-1 treatment. The chain joins TRBV12-3 or TRBV12-4 to TRBJ2-1, with D tentatively TRBD1 (6 bases). The clonotype originates from a human donor with basal cell carcinoma. The CDR3 DNA reads TGTGCCAGCAGTTTAGCTACGGCAGGGGACCAGTTCTTC. It specifies CASSLATAGDQFF.